One and the same sample provided the 10 T cell receptor beta chains below, sequenced in a study of CD8 T cells in ankylosing spondylitis. TCRdb ran MiXCR on the 5' RACE reads and lists one entry per CDR3 protein. Among about 310,000 distinct CDR3 sequences listed, around 20% were seen once. Sequencing input: blood, either unsorted or a sorted T cell fraction (not recorded which). These receptors all stem from a female donor with ankylosing spondylitis or in good health (not recorded which).

This clonotype has just a few counts. The CDR3 sequence: CASGAGTSGPSSYNEQFF. For the CDR3, the DNA is TGTGCTAGTGGGGCCGGGACTAGCGGGCCGAGCTCCTACAATGAGCAGTTCTTC. The J gene is TRBJ2-1, the V gene TRBV12-5; TRBD2 matches 12 bases. Germline CDR1 reads LGHNT; CDR2 reads FRNRAP. J was trimmed by 0 bases and V by 6 bases; bases with no gene match: 9. CDR3 length equals 18 residues. The whole variable domain, filled in from reference TRBV12-5 and TRBJ2-1, reads DARVTQTPRHKVTEMGQEVTMRCQPILGHNTVFWYRQTMMQGLELLAYFRNRAPLDDSGMPKDRFSAEMPDATLATLKIQPSEPRDSAVYFCASGAGTSGPSSYNEQFFGPGTRLTVL.

This clonotype was seen many times. The chain couples TRBV2 to TRBJ2-1; D possibly uses TRBD1 or TRBD2 (5 bases each). Germline V gene lookup returns CDR1 SNHLY and CDR2 FYNNEI. This CDR3 region has 11 residues. Trimming pared 4 bases from V and 10 bases from J, leaving 8 bases between. Written as DNA, the CDR3 is TGTGCCAGCAGTGTGAGGGGCGAGCAGTTCTTC. Encoded protein: CASSVRGEQFF.

This clonotype has just a few counts. This chain connects TRBV6-1 to TRBJ2-7, with D uncertain. The germline V gene has CDR1 MNHNS and CDR2 SASEGT. The ends were cut back, 6 bases at V and 5 bases at J, with 17 bases in the middle. This CDR3 contains 14 residues. CDR3 amino acids: CASRSGPTLDEQYF. The CDR3 DNA follows: TGTGCCAGCAGGTCGGGCCCAACCCTGGACGAGCAGTACTTC.

This clonotype was observed a handful of times. The chain couples TRBV6-1 to TRBJ2-7; TRBD2 agrees at 11 bases. J gave up 4 bases and V 6 bases, and 8 bases lay outside the gene matches. Germline loops: CDR1 MNHNS, CDR2 SASEGT. This CDR3 region has 15 residues. The CDR3 DNA sequence: TGTGCCAGCAGAGAATCCGGGACTAGCGGTTACGAGCAGTACTTC. Amino acid sequence: CASRESGTSGYEQYF.

This clonotype has only a few counts. V usage is TRBV15 and J usage is TRBJ2-6; D unresolved. This CDR3 is built from 16 residues. V lost 1 base to trimming and J lost 2 bases, with 9 bases between them. Germline CDR1 LNHNV, CDR2 YYDKDF (reference sequence). CDR3 DNA sequence: TGTGCCACCAGCAGAGGTTTCAGCGCTGGGGCCAACGTCCTGACTTTC. Translating it yields CATSRGFSAGANVLTF.

The chain employs TRBV7-9 and TRBJ1-6; weak D call: TRBD1 (6 bases). V dropped 5 bases and J dropped 7 bases, with 9 bases sitting between them. CDR1 is SEHNR, CDR2 FQNEAQ, per germline (reference sequence). CDR3 length equals 13 residues. CDR3 DNA sequence: TGTGCCAGCAGCCAAACAGGGAATTCACCCCTCCACTTT. It encodes CASSQTGNSPLHF.

The chain uses TRBV20-1 and TRBJ2-7; 10 bases agree with TRBD2. CDR1 and CDR2 (germline): DFQATT, SNEGSKA (reference sequence). The CDR3 length is 13 residues. V gave up 6 bases and J gave up 4 bases; unmatched junction bases: 6. In DNA, the CDR3 is TGCAGTGCACCGGGGACTAGCGTATACGAGCAGTACTTC. It translates to CSAPGTSVYEQYF.

The CDR3 sequence is CASSRGTGGNEQYF. The CDR3 DNA sequence: TGTGCCAGCAGCCGAGGGACAGGGGGTAACGAGCAGTACTTC. The chain uses TRBV11-2 and TRBJ2-7, with 11 nucleotides matching TRBD1. There are 14 residues in the CDR3. Germline-derived CDR1 and CDR2 are SGHAT and FQNNGV. V lost 5 bases to trimming and J lost 5 bases; unmatched junction nucleotides: 5.

This clonotype has more than one count but fewer than ten. The rearrangement uses TRBV5-1 and TRBJ2-2; D gene ambiguous. From germline, CDR1 is SGHRS and CDR2 YFSETQ. Deletions cut 4 bases from V and 2 bases from J, with 12 bases between. The CDR3 covers 15 residues. CDR3 DNA sequence: TGCGCCAGCAGCCCGCCACCATATAACACCGGGGAGCTGTTTTTT. Amino acid sequence: CASSPPPYNTGELFF.

The genes are TRBV6-2 or TRBV6-3 and TRBJ2-1, with D possibly being TRBD2 (6 bases). The CDR3 loop spans 13 amino acids. CDR1 MNHEY and CDR2 SVGEGT come from the germline V gene. Trimming shortened V by 8 bases and J by 8 bases, and 16 bases separated the two germline ends. The CDR3 is CASWGVTSYEQFF. DNA of the CDR3: TGTGCCAGCTGGGGGGTCACGAGCTATGAGCAGTTCTTC.